These 32 T cell receptor beta chains came from one sample sequenced in a study of T-cell reconstitution after alpha-beta-depleted transplantation in children. Construction of the TCRbeta library involved unique molecular identifiers. One entry per CDR3 protein results from TCRdb running MiXCR on the PCR reads. This table holds 90,000 to 150,000 distinct CDR3 sequences, 20% to 25% found once. The sequencing here drew on PBMCs, mostly from graft donor cells, taken 180 days after TCRalphabeta/CD19-depleted stem cell transplant. The receptors shown here come from a male patient between 2 and 15 years old who had a stem cell transplant for chronic granulomatous disease, so the T cells may come from the graft donor.

This clonotype was picked up many times. V is TRBV20-1 and J is TRBJ2-7; 13 bases fit TRBD2. CDR1 is DFQATT and CDR2 is SNEGSKA in the germline V gene (reference sequence). The CDR3 is made up of 15 amino acids. V lost 0 bases, J lost 7 bases, and 6 bases stayed unmatched. The CDR3 sequence is CSARDGGTSGKEQYF. The CDR3 DNA sequence: TGCAGTGCTAGAGATGGTGGGACTAGCGGGAAAGAGCAGTACTTC.

There are many counts of this clonotype. This chain links TRBV11-2 with TRBJ2-3, with D perhaps TRBD2 (6 bases). The CDR3 has 15 amino acids. The V end lost 4 bases, the J end lost 0 bases, and 11 bases lay between the germline ends. Germline lookup yields CDR1 SGHAT and CDR2 FQNNGV. The CDR3 nucleotides read TGTGCCAGCAGCTCGGCCGGGACTAGCACAGATACGCAGTATTTT. It translates to CASSSAGTSTDTQYF.

Turning to this clonotype: A read error may be the cause here, since a much bigger clone is one base away. This rearrangement joins TRBV9 to TRBJ1-1; a possible D gene is TRBD1 (5 bases). The germline V gene encodes CDR1 SGDLS and CDR2 YYNGEE. This CDR3 contains 15 residues. V was clipped by 1 base and J by 7 bases, with 17 bases between them. For the CDR3, the DNA is TGTGCCAGCAGCGTACTTGGTGGGGGTCAGGATGAAGCTTTCTTT. Its translation is CASSVLGGGQDEAFF.

The chain combines TRBV12-3 or TRBV12-4 with TRBJ2-1, with 8 bases aligning to TRBD2. V trimming: 8 bases; J trimming: 7 bases; junction bases outside the gene matches: 7. The CDR3 contains 13 residues. This chain's CDR3 is CASQYRGGNEQFF. In nucleotides, the CDR3 is TGTGCCAGCCAATACCGGGGGGGGAATGAGCAGTTCTTC.

This clonotype was seen more than once but under ten times. This sequence joins TRBV20-1 and TRBJ2-7; TRBD1 might be the D (5 bases). Trimming removed 1 base from V and 7 bases from J, with 17 bases in between. This CDR3 has 14 residues. Germline V CDR1 and CDR2: DFQATT, SNEGSKA (reference sequence). CDR3: CSARATAPTGEQYF. CDR3 nucleotides: TGCAGTGCTAGAGCGACAGCCCCAACTGGGGAGCAGTACTTC.

This clonotype was picked up one time. The chain is built from TRBV11-2 and TRBJ2-3; TRBD2 matches 14 bases. The CDR3 is 18 amino acids. CDR1 is SGHAT and CDR2 is FQNNGV in the germline V gene. With 3 bases clipped from V and 5 bases from J, the junction kept 10 bases outside the gene matches. CDR3 sequence (DNA): TGTGCCAGCAGCTTGCAGGTGGGACTAGCGGGAGCCCAAGATACGCAGTATTTT. It is translated as CASSLQVGLAGAQDTQYF.

The chain is built from TRBV7-3 and TRBJ2-2; TRBD2 might be the D (6 bases). V lost 4 bases to trimming and J lost 4 bases, with 13 bases between them. The V gene's germline CDR1 is SGHTA and CDR2 FQGTGA. This CDR3 is 15 amino acids long. CDR3 in DNA: TGTGCCAGCAGCTCCCTTTCCGGGAGCACCGGGGAGCTGTTTTTT. Protein: CASSSLSGSTGELFF.

J is TRBJ1-1 and V is TRBV10-2; D may be TRBD1 (6 bases). The V and J ends lost 3 bases and 10 bases respectively, with 9 bases between them. CDR3 size: 11 residues. Germline loops: CDR1 WSHSY, CDR2 SAAADI. In nucleotides, the CDR3 is TGCGCCAGCAGTGATTCACAGGGAGCTTTCTTT. Protein sequence: CASSDSQGAFF.

This sequence joins TRBV5-1 and TRBJ2-7; 11 positions agree with TRBD2. This CDR3 has 15 residues. V gave up 4 bases and J gave up 3 bases; unmatched junction bases: 6. Germline CDR1 is SGHRS and CDR2 is YFSETQ. The CDR3 nucleotides are TGCGCCAGCAGCCCAAGACTAGCGGGATACTACGAGCAGTACTTC. Translated: CASSPRLAGYYEQYF.

This clonotype was recorded a few times. This chain links TRBV10-3 with TRBJ2-1, with D hard to call. The CDR3 length is 12 residues. The ends were cut back, 4 bases at V and 2 bases at J, with 3 bases in the middle. The germline CDR1 and CDR2 sequences are ENHRY and SYGVKD. The CDR3 sequence: CAISGPYNEQFF. The CDR3 DNA is TGTGCCATCAGTGGCCCCTACAATGAGCAGTTCTTC.

This clonotype showed up many times. The chain couples TRBV7-2 to TRBJ2-3; 9 bases line up with TRBD1. The CDR3 extends over 15 amino acids. V gave up 3 bases and J gave up 1 base; unmatched junction bases: 2. Germline-derived CDR1 and CDR2 are SGHTA and FQGNSA. In DNA form, the CDR3 reads TGTGCCAGCAGCTTCAGACAGGGGGGCACAGATACGCAGTATTTT. Translated: CASSFRQGGTDTQYF.

The table lists this clonotype with a few counts. The chain joins TRBV5-1 to TRBJ1-1, with TRBD1 as a possible D gene (6 bases). V lost 4 bases and J lost 1, with 11 bases in between. This CDR3 is 14 amino acids long. Per germline, CDR1 SGHRS and CDR2 YFSETQ. The CDR3 here is CASSRHRENTEAFF. The CDR3 DNA sequence: TGCGCCAGCAGCCGTCACAGGGAGAACACTGAAGCTTTCTTT.

Many counts were recorded for this clonotype. The chain recombines TRBV12-3 or TRBV12-4 with TRBJ2-3; no reliable D call. With 8 bases removed from V and 2 bases from J, the gap between germline ends came to 5 bases. This CDR3 is 11 amino acids long. Here the CDR3 DNA reads TGTGCCAGCTCCATCACAGATACGCAGTATTTT. Translating it yields CASSITDTQYF.

This chain joins TRBV10-2 and TRBJ2-5; 9 positions agree with TRBD1. The V gene end was trimmed by 1 base and the J gene end by 0 bases; junction bases not matched to a gene: 6. There are 17 residues in the CDR3. The V gene's germline CDR1 is WSHSY and CDR2 SAAADI. The CDR3 DNA is TGCGCCAGCAGTGAGTTTCCACGGGACAGGGACCAAGAGACCCAGTACTTC. This gives the protein CASSEFPRDRDQETQYF.

The gene calls are TRBV18 and TRBJ2-7, with 11 bases aligning to TRBD1. V was clipped by 5 bases and J by 3 bases; unmatched bases: 6. The CDR3 contains 15 residues. The germline CDR1 and CDR2 sequences are KGHSH and LQKENI. Here the CDR3 DNA reads TGTGCCAGCTCAGAGACCGGGACAGGGGGCTACGAGCAGTACTTC. This gives the protein CASSETGTGGYEQYF.

This clonotype was seen at least ten times. This rearrangement joins TRBV20-1 to TRBJ1-1; 7 bases agree with TRBD1. CDR1 DFQATT and CDR2 SNEGSKA come from the germline V gene (reference sequence). The CDR3 spans 12 residues. Germline trimming cut 6 bases from V and 8 bases from J; bases unmatched to any gene: 9. CDR3 amino acids: CSAPRTGAEAFF. Written as DNA, the CDR3 is TGCAGTGCCCCTAGGACAGGTGCCGAAGCTTTCTTT.

Only a few counts were recorded for this clonotype. This chain uses TRBV12-3 or TRBV12-4 with TRBJ2-1; tentative D call: TRBD1 (5 bases). The CDR3 length is 14 residues. V lost 4 bases to trimming and J lost 5 bases, with 12 bases between them. CDR3 nucleotides: TGTGCCAGCAGTTGGCGACAGCAAGACAATGAGCAGTTCTTC. Its protein product is CASSWRQQDNEQFF.

This clonotype was seen more than once but under ten times. The CDR3 is CASSSLEGLHGDTQYF. The CDR3 DNA is TGTGCCAGCAGCTCCTTAGAGGGACTCCACGGGGATACGCAGTATTTT. V is TRBV13 and J is TRBJ2-3; tentatively, D is TRBD2 (6 bases). V dropped 4 bases and J dropped 6 bases, with 20 bases sitting between them. The CDR3 totals 16 residues. CDR1 is PRHDT and CDR2 is FYEKMQ in the germline V gene (reference sequence).

The sample holds one count of this clonotype. This may arise from a read error, as a much more abundant clone is one base away. J is TRBJ2-1 and V is TRBV29-1; 16 nucleotides line up with TRBD2. CDR1 and CDR2 from the germline V gene are SQVTM and ANQGSEA. The CDR3 runs 14 residues. The CDR3, as DNA: TGCAGCGCCGGGACTAGCGGGAGGGGGGATGAGCATTTCTTC. Protein sequence: CSAGTSGRGDEHFF.

This clonotype has a handful of counts. The V gene is TRBV29-1, the J gene TRBJ1-2; possibly TRBD1 for D (6 bases). The germline V and J ends were trimmed by 2 bases and 5 bases, with 15 bases remaining between them. This CDR3 contains 14 residues. Germline V gene lookup returns CDR1 SQVTM and CDR2 ANQGSEA. The CDR3 nucleotides read TGCAGCGTTGAACCAGGTACTGGACAGTATGGCTACACCTTC. This translates into CSVEPGTGQYGYTF.

This clonotype has a count of ten or more. The chain links TRBV29-1 to TRBJ2-1; D uncertain. Germline V gene lookup returns CDR1 SQVTM and CDR2 ANQGSEA. The V and J ends lost 2 bases and 7 bases respectively, with 9 bases between them. The CDR3 spans 12 residues. The DNA for the CDR3 is TGCAGCGTTGAATCACAGTTGAATGAGCAGTTCTTC. This gives the protein CSVESQLNEQFF.

At least ten counts were recorded for this clonotype. The chain employs TRBV10-3 and TRBJ2-4; 9 positions match TRBD1. Germline V gene data show CDR1 as ENHRY and CDR2 as SYGVKD. J gave up 10 bases and V 4 bases, and 11 bases lay outside the gene matches. The CDR3 runs 15 residues. The CDR3 sequence is CAISAKQGAQVIQYF. The CDR3 DNA is TGTGCCATCAGTGCAAAACAGGGGGCGCAGGTTATTCAGTACTTC.

The rearrangement uses TRBV4-3 and TRBJ2-7; 7 bases align to TRBD2. Germline lookup yields CDR1 LGHNA and CDR2 YSLEER. Trimming took 2 bases from V and 0 from J; bases not matched to a gene: 4. CDR3 length: 15 residues. The CDR3 is CASSQWRGSSYEQYF. CDR3 DNA: TGCGCCAGCAGCCAATGGCGGGGGTCCTCCTACGAGCAGTACTTC.

This clonotype was detected many times. The genes are TRBV6-5 and TRBJ2-3; D remains unclear. The CDR3 is made up of 12 amino acids. Trimming took off 6 bases at V and 6 bases at J, with 10 bases between the two ends. Looked up from germline, CDR1 is MNHEY and CDR2 is SVGAGI. CDR3 sequence: CASRSDPDTQYF. The CDR3 DNA follows: TGTGCCAGCAGATCCGACCCTGATACGCAGTATTTT.

Concerning this clonotype itself: The junction does not match germline at one end; this may be a read error. The V and J genes are TRBV7-9 and TRBJ2-1, with D perhaps matching TRBD2 (6 bases). Per germline, CDR1 SEHNR and CDR2 FQNEAQ (reference sequence). CDR3 length equals 15 residues. The CDR3 DNA is TGTGCCAGCAGCTCGACCTGGGAGGTAACGAATGAGCAGTTGTTC. Its protein is CASSSTWEVTNEQLF. The full variable domain, its missing parts supplied by reference TRBV7-9 and TRBJ2-1, is DTGVSQNPRHKITKRGQNVTFRCDPISEHNRLYWYRQTLGQGPEFLTYFQNEAQLEKSRLLSDRFSAERPKGSFSTLEIQRTEQGDSAMYLCASSSTWEVTNEQLFGPGTRLTVL.

This clonotype was picked up many times. The CDR3 coding sequence is TGTGCCAGCAGCGGGGGCGACACAGATACGCAGTATTTT. Protein: CASSGGDTDTQYF. The V and J genes are TRBV2 and TRBJ2-3; D may be TRBD1 or TRBD2 (6 bases each). This CDR3 contains 13 residues. CDR1 is SNHLY and CDR2 is FYNNEI in the germline V gene. With 6 bases removed from V and 2 bases from J, the gap between germline ends came to 9 bases.

This sequence joins TRBV4-2 and TRBJ2-2; 7 bases map to TRBD1. This CDR3 is built from 15 residues. Germline V gives CDR1 LGHNA, CDR2 YNFKEQ. V lost 0 bases and J lost 4; bases outside the gene matches: 2. As DNA, the CDR3 is TGTGCCAGCAGCCAAGAAGGGACAGTCACCGGGGAGCTGTTTTTT. This sequence encodes CASSQEGTVTGELFF.

The rearrangement joins TRBV7-2 to TRBJ2-7; 9 bases match TRBD2. Germline CDR1 and CDR2: SGHTA and FQGNSA. V lost 2 bases, J lost 4 bases, and 6 bases stayed unmatched. The length of the CDR3 is 15 residues. Here the CDR3 reads CASSLRASGAYEQYF. CDR3 nucleotide sequence: TGTGCCAGCAGCTTAAGGGCTAGCGGGGCTTACGAGCAGTACTTC.

This chain links TRBV28 with TRBJ2-7, with D maybe TRBD1 (6 bases). The CDR3 contains 14 residues. From germline, CDR1 is MDHEN and CDR2 SYDVKM. Trimming took off 5 bases at V and 2 bases at J, with 13 bases between the two ends. The DNA of the CDR3 is TGTGCCAGCAGTCTACCGGACAGACCCTACGAGCAGTACTTC. This gives the protein CASSLPDRPYEQYF.

The chain joins TRBV20-1 to TRBJ2-3; 7 bases are a match to TRBD2. The CDR3 spans 13 residues. The V and J ends lost 6 bases and 5 bases, in that order; junction bases with no gene match: 8. Germline CDR1 DFQATT, CDR2 SNEGSKA (reference sequence). Here the CDR3 reads CSASTSPGDTQYF. Here the CDR3 DNA reads TGCAGTGCCTCGACTAGCCCAGGAGATACGCAGTATTTT.

This chain uses TRBV12-3 or TRBV12-4 with TRBJ2-4; TRBD1 matches 8 bases. The CDR3 totals 14 residues. V shed 3 bases, J shed 8 bases, and the junction held 6 bases outside the gene matches. In DNA form, the CDR3 reads TGTGCCAGCAGTTTGAGACAGGGGTCGGACATTCAGTACTTC. Translating gives CASSLRQGSDIQYF.

There are many counts of this clonotype. This chain connects TRBV7-6 to TRBJ2-3; D is possibly TRBD2 (6 bases). Germline V gene lookup returns CDR1 SGHVS and CDR2 FNYEAQ. Trimming pared 5 bases from V and 0 bases from J, leaving 12 bases between. The CDR3 contains 15 residues. CDR3 coding DNA: TGTGCCAGCAGCACGCGGGACCCAAGCACAGATACGCAGTATTTT. It encodes CASSTRDPSTDTQYF. The whole variable domain, filled in from reference TRBV7-6 and TRBJ2-3, reads GAGVSQSPRYKVTKRGQDVALRCDPISGHVSLYWYRQALGQGPEFLTYFNYEAQQDKSGLPNDRFSAERPEGSISTLTIQRTEQRDSAMYRCASSTRDPSTDTQYFGPGTRLTVL.